These T cell receptor beta chains were read from a single sample in a study of blood T cell repertoires in COVID-19. Sequencing used immunoSEQ multiplex PCR; TCRdb keeps in-frame clones, though not all of them. The table shows around 300,000 clones, with approximately 89% occurring only once. Sequencing was performed on PBMCs or T cells enriched from blood (not recorded which). The receptors were gathered from a woman between 25 and 40 years old who had recovered from COVID-19. Both conserved end residues are part of each CDR3. The D gene is left open where the match is weak. The size entry is marked missing in some rows and otherwise reads once, few, many or a size class.

d_call	j_call	clone_size	v_call	cdr3_nt	cdr3_aa
-	TRBJ2-4	-	TRBV27	TGTGCCAGCAGTCCGAGCCGCACCAAAAACATTCAGTACTTC	CASSPSRTKNIQYF
-	TRBJ1-3	-	TRBV30	TGTGCCTGGAGTACTAGTGGAAACACCATATATTTT	CAWSTSGNTIYF
-	TRBJ1-4	-	TRBV18	TGTGCCAGCTCACCAAGAGCCGGGACACTAAATGAAAAACTGTTTTTT	CASSPRAGTLNEKLFF
-	TRBJ1-2	-	TRBV5-1	TGCGCCAGCAGCTTGAGAGCGGGGGGCTACACCTTC	CASSLRAGGYTF
-	TRBJ1-1	-	TRBV5-1	TGCGCCAGCAGCTTTCACAGGGCCGACACTGAAGCTTTCTTT	CASSFHRADTEAFF
TRBD1	TRBJ1-1	-	TRBV7-3	TGTGCCAGCAGTCAAGGACAGGGAAGGACTGAAGCTTTCTTT	CASSQGQGRTEAFF
TRBD2	TRBJ2-7	-	TRBV7-2	TGTGCCAGCAGCTTACAAGCGGGACGACACTCCTACGAGCAGTACTTC	CASSLQAGRHSYEQYF
-	TRBJ2-2	-	TRBV7-2	TGTGCCAGCAGCTTAGGGTTAGCCGGGGAGCTGTTTTTT	CASSLGLAGELFF
-	TRBJ2-7	once	TRBV7-9	TGTGCCAGCAGCTTAAAGAGCTACGAGCAGTACTTC	CASSLKSYEQYF
TRBD2	TRBJ2-7	-	TRBV28	TGTGCCAGCAGTTTTGCTAGCGGGAGATTCTCCTCCTACGAGCAGTACTTC	CASSFASGRFSSYEQYF
TRBD2	TRBJ2-7	-	TRBV19	TGTGCCAGTAGTGCTTCTAGCGGGAGCTCCTACGAGCAGTACTTC	CASSASSGSSYEQYF
TRBD2	TRBJ2-1	-	TRBV7-6	TGTGCCAGCAGCTTTAGCGGGAGGGTGGATGAGCAGTTCTTC	CASSFSGRVDEQFF
-	TRBJ1-4	-	TRBV28	TGTGCCAGCAGTTTGGGGGGGACCCCTAATGAAAAACTGTTTTTT	CASSLGGTPNEKLFF
TRBD1	TRBJ2-7	-	TRBV28	TGTGCCAGCGGAAACAGGGGAAGCGACGAGCAGTACTTC	CASGNRGSDEQYF
-	TRBJ1-6	-	TRBV6-5	TGTGCCAGCACTCAGGGGAATAATTCACCCCTCCACTTT	CASTQGNNSPLHF
-	TRBJ2-1	-	TRBV11-2	TGTGCCAGCAGCGCTCGCGGGTCCCCCTACAATGAGCAGTTCTTC	CASSARGSPYNEQFF
TRBD2	TRBJ2-1	-	TRBV6-5	TGTGCCAGCAGTTCTGTAGGGACTAGGTATGAGCAGTTCTTC	CASSSVGTRYEQFF